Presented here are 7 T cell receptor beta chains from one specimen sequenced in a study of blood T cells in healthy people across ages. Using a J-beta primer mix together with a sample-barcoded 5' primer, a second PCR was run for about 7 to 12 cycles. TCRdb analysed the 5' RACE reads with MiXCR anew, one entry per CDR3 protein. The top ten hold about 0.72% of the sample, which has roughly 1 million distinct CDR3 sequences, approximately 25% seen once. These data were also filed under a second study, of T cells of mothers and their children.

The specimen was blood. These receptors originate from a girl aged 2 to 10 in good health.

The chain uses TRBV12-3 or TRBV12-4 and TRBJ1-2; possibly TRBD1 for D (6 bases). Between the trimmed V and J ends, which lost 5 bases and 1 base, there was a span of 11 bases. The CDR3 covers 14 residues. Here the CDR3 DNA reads TGTGCCAGCAGTACGATCAGGGGTAACTATGGCTACACCTTC. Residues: CASSTIRGNYGYTF.

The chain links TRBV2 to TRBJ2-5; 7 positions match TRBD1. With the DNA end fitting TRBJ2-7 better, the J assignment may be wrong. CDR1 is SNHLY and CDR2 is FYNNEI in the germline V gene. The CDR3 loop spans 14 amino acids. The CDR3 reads CASSEERDSGEQYF. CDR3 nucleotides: TGTGCCAGCAGTGAGGAAAGGGACAGCGGCGAGCAGTACTTC.

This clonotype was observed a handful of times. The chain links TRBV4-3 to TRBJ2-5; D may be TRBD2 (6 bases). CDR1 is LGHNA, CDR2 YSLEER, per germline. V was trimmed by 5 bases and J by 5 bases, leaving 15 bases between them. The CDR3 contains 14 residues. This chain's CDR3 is CASSGRVGGETQYF. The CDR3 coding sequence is TGCGCCAGCAGCGGTCGGGTTGGAGGGGAGACCCAGTACTTC.

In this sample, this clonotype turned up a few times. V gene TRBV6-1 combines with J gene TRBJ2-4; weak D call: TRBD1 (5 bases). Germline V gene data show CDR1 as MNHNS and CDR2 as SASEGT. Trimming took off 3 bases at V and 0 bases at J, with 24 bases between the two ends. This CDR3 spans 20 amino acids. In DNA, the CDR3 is TGTGCCAGCAGTGACCGGACAACGACGGGCGCAGGGTTAGCCAAAAACATTCAGTACTTC. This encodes CASSDRTTTGAGLAKNIQYF.

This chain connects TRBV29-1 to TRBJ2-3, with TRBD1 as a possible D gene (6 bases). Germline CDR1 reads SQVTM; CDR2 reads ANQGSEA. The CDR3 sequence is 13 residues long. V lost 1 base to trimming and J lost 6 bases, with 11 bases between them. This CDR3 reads CSVEGGGWDTQYF. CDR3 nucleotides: TGCAGCGTTGAAGGTGGGGGCTGGGATACGCAGTATTTT.

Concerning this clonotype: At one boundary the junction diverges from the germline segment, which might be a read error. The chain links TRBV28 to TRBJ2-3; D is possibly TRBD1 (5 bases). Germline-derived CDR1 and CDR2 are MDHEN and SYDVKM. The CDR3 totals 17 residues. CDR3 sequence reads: CTSSLSWGRVGTDTQYF. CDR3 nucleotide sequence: TGTACCAGCAGTTTAAGTTGGGGCAGGGTGGGCACAGATACGCAGTATTTT.

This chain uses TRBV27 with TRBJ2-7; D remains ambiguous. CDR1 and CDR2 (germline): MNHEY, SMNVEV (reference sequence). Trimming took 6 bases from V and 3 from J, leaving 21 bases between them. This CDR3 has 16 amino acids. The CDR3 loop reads CASRFYRSLNGYEQYF. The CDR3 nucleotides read TGTGCCAGCAGATTTTATCGGTCCCTCAACGGCTACGAGCAGTACTTC.